This TCR beta chain appears in the sequencing data of a study of T cells expressing NK-cell markers. Following a re-call of the 5' RACE reads, TCRdb has one entry per CDR3 protein and lacks DNA. The repertoire shows roughly 350,000 distinct CDR3 sequences; the top ten hold 4% to 6.5%. This clonotype was sampled from a man aged 18 to 69 in good health. The material sequenced was blood T cells: a sorted CD56 or NKG2C T cell subset, CD4+ or CD8+ T cells, or bulk PBMC T cells (not recorded which).

The CDR3 loop reads CASSPGGGPSAGETQYF. V and J are TRBV7-9 and TRBJ2-5; there is no DNA to check the TCRdb D call of TRBD1. Looked up from germline, CDR1 is SEHNR and CDR2 is FQNEAQ (reference sequence). The length of the CDR3 is 17 residues.